This T cell receptor beta chain was captured by sequencing in a study of shared clonotypes between healthy human individuals. Overall study: For every donor, three CD4 naive, three CD4 memory, two CD8 naive and one CD8 memory plates were used. The study, taken as a whole, reports: Relative to their counterparts shared across all four donors, non-shared clonotypes exhibited diminished generation probabilities. Rarefaction revealed incomplete sorted-subset sequencing despite large depth.

The genomic DNA of each subset was split evenly across several immunoSEQ plates. The repertoire was sequenced with immunoSEQ multiplex PCR; TCRdb's copy has only in-frame clones and lacks some. The repertoire includes some 2,100,000 clones, 85% to 95% of them detected once, and 1.7% sits in the top ten. Naive CD8 populations comprised CD45RO-negative cells positively selected for CCR7, excluding terminally differentiated effector memory CD45RA+ cells. To note about this clone: Its antigen is not identified.

Unmatched junction bases numbered 5, after V lost 4 bases and J lost 4 bases. CDR1 and CDR2 (germline): SGHRS, YFSETQ. CDR3 size: 15 residues. The chain carries TRBV5-1 and TRBJ2-2; TRBD1 aligns across 9 bases. This receptor was taken from a man between 18 and 35 years old in good health. Some clones in this sample may be carry-over from other donors' samples. The material sequenced was naive CD8+ T cells from PBMCs. Here the CDR3 DNA reads TGCGCCAGCAGCCCACGGACAGGGGTCACCGGGGAGCTGTTTTTT. It codes for CASSPRTGVTGELFF.